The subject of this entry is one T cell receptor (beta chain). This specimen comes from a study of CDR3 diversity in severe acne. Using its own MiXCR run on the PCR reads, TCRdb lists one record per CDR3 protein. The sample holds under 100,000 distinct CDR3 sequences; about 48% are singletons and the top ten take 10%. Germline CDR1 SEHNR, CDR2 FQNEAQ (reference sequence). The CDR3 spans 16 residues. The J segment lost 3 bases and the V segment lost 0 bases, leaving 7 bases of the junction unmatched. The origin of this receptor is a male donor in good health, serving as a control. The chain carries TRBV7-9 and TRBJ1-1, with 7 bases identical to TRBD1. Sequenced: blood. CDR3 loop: CASSLAAGGFHTEAFF. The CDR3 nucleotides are TGTGCCAGCAGCTTAGCGGCAGGGGGATTTCACACTGAAGCTTTCTTT.